Described below is a single T cell receptor beta chain sequence and its context. Per the original methods: Amplifying reference gene primers gave estimates of nucleated cell counts. The protocol was immunoSEQ multiplex PCR, while the TCRdb copy is restricted to in-frame clones and leaves out a portion. V and J calls and clone size come straight from that table; D and trimming were deduced from the DNA. The sample yields fewer than 200,000 clones, under 90% seen once. The data stem from a study of blood T cell repertoires in COVID-19. About the research overall: The United States, Italy and Spain provided the acute and convalescent COVID-19 samples. T cells, B-cell-depleted T cells, or PBMCs supplied cDNA or gDNA.

Trimming left V 5 bases short and J 5 bases short, with 15 bases between. CDR1 and CDR2 from the germline V gene are LGHDT and YNNKEL (reference sequence). The CDR3 is 14 residues long. The chain joins TRBV3-1 (or the pseudogene TRBV3-2) to TRBJ1-2; TRBD1 is a possible D gene (5 bases). This TCR was sampled from an elderly woman with acute or convalescent COVID-19. The sequenced sample consisted of peripheral blood. The CDR3: CASSAAGRRYGYTF. CDR3 DNA: TGTGCCAGCAGCGCCGCGGGACGGCGGTATGGCTACACCTTC.